These T cell receptor beta chains were read from a single sample in a study of blood T cell repertoires in COVID-19. The repertoire was sequenced with immunoSEQ multiplex PCR; TCRdb's copy has only in-frame clones and lacks some. The data hold around 380,000 clones, with more than 75% observed a single time. The sequencing input was PBMCs or T cells enriched from blood (not recorded which). The receptors originated from a man younger than 40 who had recovered from COVID-19. CDR3s include the opening cysteine and the closing phenylalanine or tryptophan. The order of the fields is V gene, J gene, D gene, CDR3 length, clone size, CDR3 DNA, CDR3 protein. The D gene is left open where the match is weak. Clone size is given for some rows only: seen once, a few or many times, or a class if the clone is expanded.

>TRBV5-8|TRBJ1-2|TRBD1|18|-
TGTGCCAGCAGCCACCTTACATCGGGACAGGGGGCTGTTGGTGGCTACACCTTC
CASSHLTSGQGAVGGYTF
>TRBV18|TRBJ1-1|-|16|-
TGTGCCAGCTCACGTTTAGAAGGCAGGCCAGACACTGAAGCTTTCTTT
CASSRLEGRPDTEAFF
>TRBV4-3|TRBJ1-1|TRBD1|15|-
TGCGCCAGCAGCCAAGTTCCAGGGGGCTTAGCTGAAGCTTTCTTT
CASSQVPGGLAEAFF
>TRBV3-1/TRBV3-2|TRBJ2-7|-|13|-
TGTGCCAGCAGCCCGGGACAAAGCTACGAGCAGTACTTC
CASSPGQSYEQYF
>TRBV4-1|TRBJ1-1|-|16|-
TGCGCCAGCAGCCCGGGGGGTAGGGGCCGGATCACTGAAGCTTTCTTT
CASSPGGRGRITEAFF
>TRBV5-1|TRBJ1-2|TRBD1|15|many
TGCGCCAGCCGAATCACAGGGGGCTCTAACTATGGCTACACCTTC
CASRITGGSNYGYTF
>TRBV3-1/TRBV3-2|TRBJ1-2|-|14|-
TGTGCCAGCAGCCACCCGACAGTTAACTATGGCTACACCTTC
CASSHPTVNYGYTF
>TRBV27|TRBJ1-5|-|15|-
TGTGCCAGCAGTTTGCAGGGATATAGCAATCAGCCCCAGCATTTT
CASSLQGYSNQPQHF
>TRBV4-3|TRBJ1-1|TRBD1|17|once
TGCGCCAGCAGCCAAGATGCCCCGACAGGGAGTAACACTGAAGCTTTCTTT
CASSQDAPTGSNTEAFF
>TRBV19|TRBJ1-2|TRBD1|13|-
TGTGCCAGTAGTAAAGGGACAGGATATGGCTACACCTTC
CASSKGTGYGYTF
>TRBV27|TRBJ1-2|-|14|-
TGTGCCAGCAGTACCGGGTCAGCTAACTATGGCTACACCTTC
CASSTGSANYGYTF
>TRBV18|TRBJ1-4|-|14|few
TGTGCCAGCTCACCAGGGCAGGGTAATGAAAAACTGTTTTTT
CASSPGQGNEKLFF
>TRBV5-8|TRBJ1-6|TRBD1|17|few
TGTGCCAGCAGCTTGGGGCCCCGCAGGGGGATGAATTCACCCCTCCACTTT
CASSLGPRRGMNSPLHF
>TRBV7-3|TRBJ2-1|-|14|-
TGTGCCAGCAGCCCTGTGAGGGTACTCAATGAGCAGTTCTTC
CASSPVRVLNEQFF
>TRBV30|TRBJ1-1|-|13|-
TGTGCCTGGAAGGGGAATCAAGGCACTGAAGCTTTCTTT
CAWKGNQGTEAFF
>TRBV19|TRBJ2-1|-|13|-
TGTGCCAGTAGTATACAGGGCTTCAATGAGCAGTTCTTC
CASSIQGFNEQFF
>TRBV4-3|TRBJ1-3|-|17|-
TGCGCCCGACATGGGAGAGAGACGAGAAACTCTGGAAACACCATATATTTT
CARHGRETRNSGNTIYF
>TRBV5-6|TRBJ1-1|-|13|-
TGTGCCAGCAGCTTGATGAGGAACACTGAAGCTTTCTTT
CASSLMRNTEAFF
>TRBV29-1|TRBJ2-7|TRBD1|12|-
TGCAGCGCTCAAGGACAGGCCTACGAGCAGTACTTC
CSAQGQAYEQYF
>TRBV4-3|TRBJ1-4|-|13|-
TGCGCCAGCAGCCCGGATGGGGGGGCAAAACTGTTTTTT
CASSPDGGAKLFF
>TRBV5-1|TRBJ2-2|-|14|-
TGCGCCAGCAGGGAGGCGATGAACACCGGGGAGCTGTTTTTT
CASREAMNTGELFF
>TRBV18|TRBJ1-1|-|14|-
TGTGCCAGCTCAACCGGGACACAGGAACGGGAAGCTTTCTTT
CASSTGTQEREAFF
>TRBV11-1|TRBJ1-2|TRBD1|15|once
TGTGCCAGCAGCTTTGGGACAGTCGCAATCTATGGCTACACCTTC
CASSFGTVAIYGYTF
>TRBV4-3|TRBJ1-1|-|15|few
TGCGCCAGCAGCCAAGAGGGACTACTGAACACTGAAGCTTTCTTT
CASSQEGLLNTEAFF
>TRBV20-1|TRBJ2-5|-|11|-
TGCAGTGCTAGAGATCGGTGGACCCAGTACTTC
CSARDRWTQYF
>TRBV7-8|TRBJ2-1|TRBD2|16|-
TGTGCCAGCAGTCCTTCACTAGCGGGGTCCCCCAATGAGCAGTTCTTC
CASSPSLAGSPNEQFF
>TRBV4-3|TRBJ2-2|-|16|-
TGCGCCAGCAGCCAAGATAGAGGGGGTCGGCGCGGGGAGCTGTTTTTT
CASSQDRGGRRGELFF